This TCR beta chain was obtained from a study of cytomegalovirus exposure and HLA in healthy donors. General observations from the study: Some segments of the V type, notably TRBV6-2 and TRBV6-3, were excluded as indistinguishable. A later analysis linked a missense DCLRE1C variant to TCR beta V- and J-gene trimming. CMV serostatus stood as the only immune exposure information on hand. Despite most TCR sequences being rare, some public TCRs occurred in many donors.

CDR1 and CDR2 (germline): SGHAT, FQNNGV. Deletions cut 2 bases from V and 0 bases from J, with 4 bases between. This CDR3 has 13 amino acids. Concerning this clone: Its antigen is currently unknown.

PCR involved 60 Vbeta and 13 Jbeta primers. Method: immunoSEQ multiplex PCR; TCRdb's copy keeps in-frame clones and lacks some. The repertoire holds approximately 190,000 clones, with 75% to 90% as singletons. This TCR was recovered from a man aged 35-49 years in good health and CMV-seropositive. The specimen was PBMCs. The chain uses TRBV11-2 and TRBJ1-2; no clear D gene. The DNA for the CDR3 is TGTGCCAGCAGCTTACTAACTAACTATGGCTACACCTTC. Amino acids: CASSLLTNYGYTF.